The 23 T cell receptor beta chains listed next were all sequenced from one sample in a study of blood T cell repertoires in COVID-19. The protocol was immunoSEQ multiplex PCR, while the TCRdb copy is restricted to in-frame clones and leaves out a portion. This table has about 220,000 clones, 82% appearing once. The specimen sequenced was peripheral blood. All receptors derive from a woman aged 80 or over with acute or convalescent COVID-19.

This chain uses TRBV7-2 with TRBJ2-1; 10 bases fit TRBD2. Germline V gene sequence: CDR1 SGHTA, CDR2 FQGNSA. V dropped 5 bases and J dropped 5; count of bases not matched to a gene: 9. The CDR3 spans 16 residues. CDR3 bases: TGTGCCAGCAGCGGGGGGGGACTAGCGAGTAACAATGAGCAGTTCTTC. This gives the protein CASSGGGLASNNEQFF.

There are a few counts of this clone. The CDR3 reads CSVEDPLEQGDYGYTF. The CDR3, as DNA: TGCAGCGTTGAAGATCCCTTAGAGCAGGGTGACTATGGCTACACCTTC. This chain connects TRBV29-1 to TRBJ1-2; D is possibly TRBD1 (5 bases). From germline, CDR1 is SQVTM and CDR2 ANQGSEA. Trimming stripped 0 bases from V and 3 bases from J, with 17 bases between. The CDR3 has 16 amino acids.

This chain connects TRBV7-3 to TRBJ1-1; 7 bases align to TRBD1. J was trimmed by 4 bases and V by 5 bases; bases with no gene match: 4. Germline V lookup: CDR1 SGHTA, CDR2 FQGTGA. CDR3 length equals 13 residues. The DNA of the CDR3 is TGTGCCAGCAGCACTGCAGGGGGCACTGAAGCTTTCTTT. This codes for CASSTAGGTEAFF.

This chain connects TRBV20-1 to TRBJ1-2, with a tentative D call TRBD1 (6 bases). The CDR3 is 11 amino acids. Trimming pared 5 bases from V and 6 bases from J, leaving 10 bases between. The germline V gene encodes CDR1 DFQATT and CDR2 SNEGSKA (reference sequence). The CDR3 region is CSAEDRDGYTF. CDR3 DNA: TGCAGTGCTGAGGACAGAGATGGCTACACCTTC.

The sample holds a few counts of this clone. This chain uses TRBV28 with TRBJ2-5; tentative D call: TRBD2 (7 bases). V was pared by 3 bases and J by 3 bases, with 23 bases between. CDR1 is MDHEN, CDR2 SYDVKM, per germline. This CDR3 has 18 residues. The CDR3: CASSFAPWGGPGKETQYF. In DNA form, the CDR3 reads TGTGCCAGCAGTTTTGCCCCTTGGGGGGGGCCCGGAAAAGAGACCCAGTACTTC.

As regards this clone: This CDR3 is also generated by other DNA sequences in the sample. The rearrangement uses TRBV20-1 and TRBJ2-7; 8 bases line up with TRBD1. The CDR3 is 11 residues long. Unmatched junction bases numbered 2, after V lost 3 bases and J lost 7 bases. Per the germline V gene, CDR1 is DFQATT and CDR2 is SNEGSKA (reference sequence). The CDR3 is CSASRGREQYF. In nucleotides, the CDR3 is TGCAGTGCTAGCAGGGGGCGAGAGCAGTACTTC.

The rearrangement joins TRBV3-1 (or the pseudogene TRBV3-2) to TRBJ2-1, with 10 positions matching TRBD1. V lost 6 bases to trimming and J lost 6 bases; unmatched junction nucleotides: 5. Germline CDR1 reads LGHDT; CDR2 reads YNNKEL (reference sequence). The CDR3 length is 14 residues. Here the CDR3 DNA reads TGTGCCAGCAGTCGACAGGGGGCAAGCAATGAGCAGTTCTTC. It yields the protein CASSRQGASNEQFF.

V is TRBV2 and J is TRBJ1-5, with TRBD1 matching 12 bases. V lost 1 base to trimming and J lost 7 bases; unmatched junction nucleotides: 2. CDR1 is SNHLY, CDR2 FYNNEI, per germline. CDR3 length: 15 residues. The CDR3 loop is CASSEVGQGAQPQHF. In DNA, the CDR3 is TGTGCCAGCAGTGAAGTGGGACAGGGGGCACAGCCCCAGCATTTT.

The V gene is TRBV5-1, the J gene TRBJ1-6; 9 bases align to TRBD1. J gave up 8 bases and V 7 bases, and 7 bases lay outside the gene matches. The CDR3 runs 14 residues. Germline V gene lookup returns CDR1 SGHRS and CDR2 YFSETQ. The CDR3 here is CASGPGQGDSPLHF. For the CDR3, the DNA is TGCGCCAGCGGTCCGGGACAGGGTGATTCACCCCTCCACTTT. The variable domain in full, completed from reference TRBV5-1 and TRBJ1-6, reads KAGVTQTPRYLIKTRGQQVTLSCSPISGHRSVSWYQQTPGQGLQFLFEYFSETQRNKGNFPGRFSGRQFSNSRSEMNVSTLELGDSALYLCASGPGQGDSPLHFGNGTRLTVT.

This chain connects TRBV6-1 to TRBJ2-3; perhaps TRBD2 as D (6 bases). The CDR3 has 14 residues. V was trimmed by 2 bases and J by 6 bases, leaving 12 bases between them. Looked up from germline, CDR1 is MNHNS and CDR2 is SASEGT. CDR3 region: CASSETRGGDTQYF. The CDR3 nucleotides are TGTGCCAGCAGTGAAACGCGGGGTGGGGATACGCAGTATTTT.

The rearrangement links TRBV4-2 to TRBJ2-6; 7 positions agree with TRBD1. The CDR3 spans 16 residues. Germline values: CDR1 LGHNA, CDR2 YNFKEQ. Trimming removed 4 bases from V and 0 bases from J; junction bases left unmatched: 3. The CDR3 bases are TGTGCCAGCAGCCCGGGGACAGTCTCTGGGGCCAACGTCCTGACTTTC. Translated: CASSPGTVSGANVLTF.

The chain couples TRBV7-3 to TRBJ2-2; a possible D gene is TRBD1 (5 bases). V gave up 5 bases and J gave up 2 bases, with 18 bases separating them. The length of the CDR3 is 17 residues. From germline, CDR1 is SGHTA and CDR2 FQGTGA. CDR3: CASSPRFGRENTGELFF. The CDR3 DNA reads TGTGCCAGCAGCCCTCGGTTTGGCAGGGAAAACACCGGGGAGCTGTTTTTT.

In its sample, this clone was seen a few times. The chain joins TRBV19 to TRBJ1-6; D may be TRBD1 (6 bases). Trimming removed 5 bases from V and 14 bases from J, with 16 bases in between. Per the germline V gene, CDR1 is LNHDA and CDR2 is SQIVND (reference sequence). This CDR3 spans 13 amino acids. The CDR3 sequence: CASSPGTLSTLHF. CDR3 DNA sequence: TGTGCCAGTAGTCCCGGGACACTCTCGACCCTCCACTTT.

This chain joins TRBV27 and TRBJ1-3, with D perhaps TRBD1 (5 bases). Germline values: CDR1 MNHEY, CDR2 SMNVEV (reference sequence). CDR3 length: 14 amino acids. Trimming took 2 bases from V and 3 from J, leaving 8 bases between them. The chain's CDR3 is CASSLAGVGNTIYF. CDR3 coding DNA: TGTGCCAGCAGTTTAGCGGGGGTTGGAAACACCATATATTTT.

This clone was seen only a few times. The chain carries TRBV3-1 (or the pseudogene TRBV3-2) and TRBJ1-1; 7 bases are shared with TRBD1. Trimming took 4 bases from V and 3 from J; bases not matched to a gene: 2. The CDR3 spans 13 residues. The germline CDR1 and CDR2 sequences are LGHDT and YNNKEL (reference sequence). DNA of the CDR3: TGTGCCAGCAGCCCCACAGGGGACACTGAAGCTTTCTTT. Translated: CASSPTGDTEAFF.

The chain couples TRBV7-3 to TRBJ2-3, with TRBD2 matching 14 bases. Germline V gene sequence: CDR1 SGHTA, CDR2 FQGTGA. V shed 4 bases and J 4 bases; nucleotides not matched to a gene: 4. The CDR3 has 16 amino acids. The CDR3 reads CASSSGLAGGADTQYF. The CDR3 bases are TGTGCCAGCAGCTCCGGACTAGCGGGGGGTGCAGATACGCAGTATTTT.

The V call is TRBV6-6, the J call TRBJ1-5, with TRBD1 matching over 7 bases. This CDR3 spans 17 amino acids. J was trimmed by 0 bases and V by 5 bases; bases with no gene match: 10. Germline values: CDR1 MNHNY, CDR2 SVGAGI (reference sequence). CDR3 residues: CASSPKPGTVSNQPQHF. In DNA form, the CDR3 reads TGTGCCAGCAGTCCCAAGCCCGGGACAGTTAGCAATCAGCCCCAGCATTTT.

V and J are TRBV28 and TRBJ1-2; no firm D call. The CDR3 spans 14 residues. Trimming shortened V by 6 bases and J by 5 bases, and 16 bases separated the two germline ends. Germline V gene lookup returns CDR1 MDHEN and CDR2 SYDVKM. CDR3 sequence: CASRPERVAYGYTF. The CDR3 nucleotides are TGTGCCAGCAGGCCTGAGAGGGTCGCTTATGGCTACACCTTC.

This chain joins TRBV30 and TRBJ2-7; the match to TRBD2 covers 13 bases. Unmatched junction bases numbered 8, after V lost 3 bases and J lost 6 bases. CDR3 length equals 15 residues. Germline V CDR1 and CDR2: GTSNPN, SVGIG (reference sequence). The CDR3 DNA reads as TGTGCCTGGAGCCCCGGGACTAGCGGGGTTTCCGAGCAGTACTTC. Its translation is CAWSPGTSGVSEQYF. The entire variable domain, with the rest obtained from reference TRBV30 and TRBJ2-7, is as follows: SQTIHQWPATLVQPVGSPLSLECTVEGTSNPNLYWYRQAAGRGLQLLFYSVGIGQISSEVPQNLSASRPQDRQFILSSKKLLLSDSGFYLCAWSPGTSGVSEQYFGPGTRLTVT.

This clone has just a few counts. The chain is built from TRBV10-3 and TRBJ1-1; D is possibly TRBD1 (5 bases). Germline V gene lookup returns CDR1 ENHRY and CDR2 SYGVKD. The CDR3 extends over 15 amino acids. The germline V and J ends were trimmed by 0 bases and 7 bases, with 15 bases remaining between them. CDR3 sequence (DNA): TGTGCCATCAGTGAGTCTAGAAGGGGATTGAATGAAGCTTTCTTT. Translated, it gives CAISESRRGLNEAFF.

V and J are TRBV21-1 and TRBJ2-7; the D call TRBD2 from the table was never checked on the DNA. TRBV21-1 is designated a pseudogene. The CDR3 sequence is 17 residues long. This CDR3 is CASSNSPGGETSYEQYF. The DNA of the CDR3 is TGTGCCAGCAGCAATTCCCCGGGGGGCGAAACTTCCTACGAGCAGTACTTC.

Here the CDR3 reads CATSQTSGAEETQYF. As DNA, the CDR3 is TGTGCCACCAGCCAGACTAGCGGGGCGGAAGAGACCCAGTACTTC. This chain connects TRBV24-1 to TRBJ2-5; 11 bases match TRBD2. The CDR3 sequence is 15 residues long. The V and J ends lost 7 bases and 3 bases, in that order; junction bases with no gene match: 6. Germline lookup yields CDR1 KGHDR and CDR2 SFDVKD.

The V call is TRBV6-5, the J call TRBJ2-2, with D perhaps matching TRBD2 (5 bases). Trimming removed 9 bases at V and 0 bases at J, with 11 bases between. Germline V lookup: CDR1 MNHEY, CDR2 SVGAGI. The CDR3 contains 14 residues. CDR3: CASGGRTNTGELFF. The CDR3, as DNA: TGTGCCAGTGGAGGACGGACGAACACCGGGGAGCTGTTTTTT.